The clone carrying this TCR beta chain was picked up a small number of times. Its antigen is not identified. A much larger clonotype is one base distant, so this may be a read error. Given the absence of the conserved phenylalanine or tryptophan at the CDR3 end, a read error is likely. No cell sorting was done before RNA was extracted from the tissue. More than 3 cm separated this lung sample from the edge of the tumor. The entry originates in a study of tumor and adjacent non-tumor tissue in lung cancer. Across the whole study: Histology: about twelve adenocarcinoma, a couple of squamous cell carcinoma, 1 small cell lung cancer. Each sample yielded some 4 million productive TCRbeta reads on average. Notes on the study in general: Normal lung showed higher cumulative top 100 clone frequency than tumor. Compared with tumor, normal lung showed significantly lower TCR diversity.

TCRbeta libraries were built with three rounds of nested PCR, modified from ARM-PCR. From the multiplex PCR reads, TCRdb called clonotypes with MiXCR, one entry per CDR3 protein. This sample has tens of thousands of distinct CDR3 sequences, with around 64% found just once. In germline, CDR1 is WNHNN, CDR2 SYGVQD (reference sequence). The CDR3 is 19 residues long. V was pared by 10 bases and J by 0 bases, with 20 bases of the junction left unmatched. Input material: distant non-tumor lung tissue. The rearrangement links TRBV10-1 to TRBJ2-1; 8 nucleotides match TRBD2. The TCR sequence derives from a man between 65 and 80 years old with non-small cell lung cancer. The CDR3 loop is CAIAGSRGYHSSSYNEQFL. CDR3 nucleotide sequence: TGCGCCATAGCGGGGAGCAGGGGTTACCATAGTAGCTCCTACAATGAGCAGTTCCTC.